These 9 T cell receptor beta chains share one sample of origin, sequenced in a study of control samples from healthy donors and cancer patients. Assay used: immunoSEQ multiplex PCR; TCRdb lists only in-frame clones, some missing. Among about 170,000 clones, about 86% were seen once, and the ten largest hold around 5%. Sequenced sample: blood. The receptors here all came from a woman aged 25 to 39 in good health.

CDR3 sequence reads: CASSLVGSRVNEQFF. The CDR3, as DNA: TGTGCCAGCAGTTTGGTTGGCTCCCGGGTGAATGAGCAGTTCTTC. J is TRBJ2-1 and V is TRBV28; D gene ambiguous. In germline, CDR1 is MDHEN, CDR2 SYDVKM. The CDR3 covers 15 residues. V was clipped by 3 bases and J by 7 bases, with 16 bases between them.

This sequence joins TRBV4-1 and TRBJ1-1; maybe TRBD1 (5 bases). The V and J ends lost 0 bases and 1 base respectively, with 15 bases between them. This CDR3 comprises 17 residues. The germline V gene has CDR1 MGHRA and CDR2 YSYEKL. CDR3 in amino acids: CASSQDQPGRGNTEAFF. In DNA, the CDR3 is TGCGCCAGCAGCCAAGATCAGCCAGGGAGGGGGAACACTGAAGCTTTCTTT.

The chain combines TRBV2 with TRBJ1-1; tentative D call: TRBD1 (5 bases). The CDR3 is 15 amino acids. Germline V gene sequence: CDR1 SNHLY, CDR2 FYNNEI. Trimming cost V 3 bases and J 1 base, with 12 bases left between them. The CDR3 loop reads CASSDGGTENTEAFF. The CDR3 nucleotides read TGTGCCAGCAGTGATGGCGGGACGGAGAACACTGAAGCTTTCTTT.

A few counts support this clone. The J gene is TRBJ1-3, the V gene TRBV6-5; no clear D. Trimming left V 6 bases short and J 4 bases short, with 7 bases between. The CDR3 contains 12 residues. Germline V CDR1 and CDR2: MNHEY, SVGAGI. Here the CDR3 DNA reads TGTGCCAGCAGCGACGGGGGAAACACCATATATTTT. Protein product: CASSDGGNTIYF.

This clone occurred once. This chain uses TRBV6-5 with TRBJ1-2; TRBD1 agrees at 7 bases. Germline V gene sequence: CDR1 MNHEY, CDR2 SVGAGI. This CDR3 contains 14 residues. Trimming at V came to 5 bases and at J to 2 bases, leaving 5 bases not matched to a gene. The CDR3 DNA reads as TGTGCCAGCAGTACCCGACAGGGAAACTATGGCTACACCTTC. Encoded protein: CASSTRQGNYGYTF.

This clone was observed a handful of times. V usage is TRBV10-2 and J usage is TRBJ1-6; D remains unclear. The V end was cut by 8 bases, the J end by 11 bases, with 16 bases between. Germline CDR1 WSHSY, CDR2 SAAADI. CDR3 size: 13 residues. The CDR3 DNA reads as TGCGCCAGCCGGGTGGGTACCTCGACACCCCTCCACTTT. As protein: CASRVGTSTPLHF.

J is TRBJ2-1 and V is TRBV5-4; 8 bases are a match to TRBD1. The J segment lost 10 bases and the V segment lost 7 bases, leaving 4 bases of the junction unmatched. The germline V gene encodes CDR1 SGHNT and CDR2 YYREEE (reference sequence). There are 11 residues in the CDR3. The CDR3 spells CASQGAREQFF. CDR3 in DNA: TGTGCCAGCCAGGGGGCGCGGGAGCAGTTCTTC.

The chain is built from TRBV4-1 and TRBJ2-7; D gene uncertain. Trimming took off 0 bases at V and 2 bases at J, with 11 bases between the two ends. The CDR3 sequence is 15 residues long. Germline CDR1 is MGHRA and CDR2 is YSYEKL. The CDR3 is CASSQDRIEPYEQYF. The CDR3, as DNA: TGCGCCAGCAGCCAAGATCGAATTGAGCCCTACGAGCAGTACTTC.

This clone has more than one count but fewer than ten. The genes are TRBV5-1 and TRBJ2-1, with TRBD1 identical over 7 bases. Germline values: CDR1 SGHRS, CDR2 YFSETQ. The CDR3 contains 16 residues. The V segment lost 4 bases and the J segment 0 bases; nucleotides outside the gene matches: 7. CDR3 region: CASSPTGQPSYNEQFF. As DNA, the CDR3 is TGCGCCAGCAGCCCCACGGGACAGCCCTCCTACAATGAGCAGTTCTTC.